The T cell receptor (beta chain) described here comes from a study of CD8+ T cells in alopecia areata. In each case, RNA was isolated and then reverse transcribed into cDNA as the sequencing template. TCRdb's copy holds only in-frame clones and misses some; the assay was immunoSEQ multiplex PCR. The sample lists 100,000 to 150,000 clones, about 46% occurring once. Between the trimmed V and J ends, which lost 1 base and 1 base, there was a span of 10 bases. This CDR3 has 15 amino acids. In germline, CDR1 is SQVTM, CDR2 ANQGSEA. The genes are TRBV29-1 and TRBJ2-2; possibly TRBD1 for D (6 bases). The source of this sequence is a human donor with alopecia areata. The sample consisted of CD8+ T cells sorted from blood, taken at week 0. The CDR3 loop is CSVEAWGRNTGELFF. The CDR3 bases are TGCAGCGTTGAAGCGTGGGGGCGGAACACCGGGGAGCTGTTTTTT.